One sample yielded the 25 T cell receptor beta chains listed below, sequenced in a study of blood T cell repertoires in COVID-19. This table comes from immunoSEQ multiplex PCR, and its TCRdb copy is limited to in-frame clones, with some not included. The sample holds 310,000 or so clones, around 90% seen once. Sequenced input: peripheral blood. The receptor source for this set is a man aged 18 to 29 who had recovered from COVID-19.

V is TRBV27 and J is TRBJ2-7; the match to TRBD1 covers 10 bases. There are 15 residues in the CDR3. CDR1 MNHEY and CDR2 SMNVEV come from the germline V gene (reference sequence). The V and J ends lost 5 bases and 6 bases, in that order; junction bases with no gene match: 10. The CDR3 DNA reads as TGTGCCAGCAGTACGACCCCCGGGACAGGGGCCGAGCAGTACTTC. Protein product: CASSTTPGTGAEQYF.

This clone was observed once. The genes are TRBV3-1 (or the pseudogene TRBV3-2) and TRBJ1-2, with D hard to call. This CDR3 is built from 14 residues. V lost 0 bases and J lost 1, with 6 bases in between. Germline values: CDR1 LGHDT, CDR2 YNNKEL (reference sequence). CDR3 sequence (DNA): TGTGCCAGCAGCCAAGATGGGAGTAACTATGGCTACACCTTC. Translated, it gives CASSQDGSNYGYTF.

This rearrangement joins TRBV5-1 to TRBJ2-1; 7 nucleotides match TRBD2. Losses at the gene ends were 1 base for V and 6 bases for J; bases not matched to a gene: 7. The CDR3 sequence is 15 residues long. Germline assignment: CDR1 SGHRS and CDR2 YFSETQ. In DNA, the CDR3 is TGCGCCAGCAGCTTGTCCGGCGGGAGTGGCAATGAGCAGTTCTTC. Amino acids: CASSLSGGSGNEQFF.

The rearrangement uses TRBV7-9 and TRBJ2-7; no firm D call. Germline V gene data show CDR1 as SEHNR and CDR2 as FQNEAQ (reference sequence). This CDR3 spans 15 amino acids. Trimming pared 0 bases from V and 3 bases from J, leaving 12 bases between. In nucleotides, the CDR3 is TGTGCCAGCAGCTTAGCGAGACAAAGGAACTACGAGCAGTACTTC. Amino acid sequence: CASSLARQRNYEQYF.

The rearrangement links TRBV2 to TRBJ2-7; possible D gene TRBD2, 6 bases. V shed 6 bases and J shed 0 bases, with 12 bases lying between them. Germline CDR1 SNHLY, CDR2 FYNNEI. The CDR3 contains 14 residues. In nucleotides, the CDR3 is TGTGCCAGCAGGCGGCCGGGGGTCTCCTACGAGCAGTACTTC. Translating it yields CASRRPGVSYEQYF.

The chain has TRBV11-2 and TRBJ2-1, with 8 bases identical to TRBD2. The CDR3 totals 14 residues. CDR1 is SGHAT and CDR2 is FQNNGV in the germline V gene. The V gene end was trimmed by 3 bases and the J gene end by 10 bases; junction bases not matched to a gene: 8. CDR3 amino acids: CASSFLRTSPEQFF. For the CDR3, the DNA is TGTGCCAGCAGCTTCCTGAGGACTAGCCCAGAGCAGTTCTTC.

The chain employs TRBV18 and TRBJ1-3; D is undetermined. This CDR3 comprises 16 residues. The germline CDR1 and CDR2 sequences are KGHSH and LQKENI. V was clipped by 5 bases and J by 0 bases, with 14 bases between them. CDR3: CASSSQDGISGNTIYF. CDR3 nucleotides: TGTGCCAGCTCATCCCAGGACGGGATCTCTGGAAACACCATATATTTT. The full variable domain, rest sourced from reference TRBV18 and TRBJ1-3, is NAGVMQNPRHLVRRRGQEARLRCSPMKGHSHVYWYRQLPEEGLKFMVYLQKENIIDESGMPKERFSAEFPKEGPSILRIQQVVRGDSAAYFCASSSQDGISGNTIYFGEGSWLTVV.

The CDR3 DNA reads TGTGCCACCAGCAGAGATCGGGGACAGGGTCTTTTGTTCGCTGGCTACACCTTC. Amino acid sequence: CATSRDRGQGLLFAGYTF. The V gene is TRBV15, the J gene TRBJ1-2; TRBD1 agrees at 9 bases. CDR1 and CDR2 (germline): LNHNV, YYDKDF (reference sequence). The CDR3 totals 18 residues. With V trimmed by 0 bases and J by 7 bases, 15 bases remained unmatched.

The chain joins TRBV7-2 to TRBJ2-3; 13 nucleotides agree with TRBD2. Losses at the gene ends were 3 bases for V and 6 bases for J; bases not matched to a gene: 3. The CDR3 has 15 residues. Germline loops: CDR1 SGHTA, CDR2 FQGNSA. For the CDR3, the DNA is TGTGCCAGCAGCTTGGGACTAGCGGGACGGGATACGCAGTATTTT. Protein: CASSLGLAGRDTQYF.

This clone was counted once. The chain combines TRBV5-1 with TRBJ1-1, with unresolved D. CDR1 and CDR2 from the germline V gene are SGHRS and YFSETQ. The ends were cut back, 3 bases at V and 5 bases at J, with 17 bases in the middle. The CDR3 has 15 residues. CDR3 DNA: TGCGCCAGCAGCTATGGGGTGGGAGTAGGGACTGAAGCTTTCTTT. This gives the protein CASSYGVGVGTEAFF.

The chain employs TRBV18 and TRBJ2-6; a weak D match, TRBD2 (5 bases). The CDR3 length is 16 residues. V was shortened by 6 bases and J by 0 bases, with 12 bases between the two germline ends. Germline V CDR1 and CDR2: KGHSH, LQKENI. The CDR3 is CASSQTGSSGANVLTF. The CDR3 nucleotides read TGTGCCAGCTCGCAGACTGGGAGCTCTGGGGCCAACGTCCTGACTTTC.

As concerns this clone: One junction end does not reproduce the germline sequence, and a read error may be involved. The chain joins TRBV2 to TRBJ2-5; D is uncertain. This CDR3 is 13 amino acids long. Germline lookup yields CDR1 SNHLY and CDR2 FYNNEI. CDR3 nucleotide sequence: TGTGCCAGCAGAGAAGCCTATGGAGAGACCCAGTACTTC. Its protein is CASREAYGETQYF.

The V gene is TRBV12-1, the J gene TRBJ2-3; the table assigns TRBD2, which was not confirmed against the DNA. TRBV12-1 is given as a pseudogene. The CDR3 extends over 17 amino acids. This CDR3 is CASRLPLAGGHTDTQYF. The CDR3 DNA follows: TGTGCCAGCAGGTTACCTCTAGCGGGAGGGCACACAGATACGCAGTATTTT.

V is TRBV7-2 and J is TRBJ1-2; TRBD1 aligns across 10 bases. V was pared by 4 bases and J by 5 bases, with 7 bases of the junction left unmatched. Looked up from germline, CDR1 is SGHTA and CDR2 is FQGNSA. The CDR3 runs 15 residues. The CDR3 is CASSSRDRGRYGYTF. CDR3 coding DNA: TGTGCCAGCAGCTCCCGGGACAGGGGTAGATATGGCTACACCTTC.

The V call is TRBV19, the J call TRBJ1-1; TRBD1 might be the D (6 bases). The V gene lost 5 bases and the J gene lost 3 bases, with 22 bases spanning the gap. CDR1 LNHDA and CDR2 SQIVND come from the germline V gene (reference sequence). The CDR3 extends over 17 amino acids. CDR3 region: CASSLAPGTPLDTEAFF. The CDR3 nucleotides are TGTGCCAGTAGTCTCGCACCCGGGACACCACTGGACACTGAAGCTTTCTTT. Full variable domain (missing parts from reference TRBV19 and TRBJ1-1): DGGITQSPKYLFRKEGQNVTLSCEQNLNHDAMYWYRQDPGQGLRLIYYSQIVNDFQKGDIAEGYSVSREKKESFPLTVTSAQKNPTAFYLCASSLAPGTPLDTEAFFGQGTRLTVV.

CDR3 amino acids: CASSAVGQFYGYTF. The DNA of the CDR3 is TGTGCCAGCAGCGCAGTGGGACAGTTCTATGGCTACACCTTC. This chain uses TRBV11-2 with TRBJ1-2, with TRBD1 matching 7 bases. CDR1 and CDR2 from the germline V gene are SGHAT and FQNNGV. This CDR3 region has 14 residues. Trimming cost V 5 bases and J 4 bases; bases outside gene matches: 7.

The chain couples TRBV7-2 to TRBJ1-5, with 7 nucleotides matching TRBD1. Unmatched junction bases numbered 5, after V lost 1 base and J lost 5 bases. Germline-derived CDR1 and CDR2 are SGHTA and FQGNSA. The CDR3 covers 15 residues. CDR3 protein: CASSLDGTDYQPQHF. The CDR3 coding sequence is TGTGCCAGCAGCTTAGACGGGACAGACTATCAGCCCCAGCATTTT.

The sample holds one count of this clone. The CDR3 sequence: CATCSSYNSPLHF. The CDR3 DNA reads TGTGCGACTTGCAGCTCCTATAATTCACCCCTCCACTTT. The V call is TRBV10-3, the J call TRBJ1-6, with no clear D. CDR1 and CDR2 from the germline V gene are ENHRY and SYGVKD. The CDR3 contains 13 residues.

The V and J genes are TRBV5-1 and TRBJ1-2, with unresolved D. The V end was cut by 0 bases, the J end by 7 bases, with 7 bases between. The germline V gene has CDR1 SGHRS and CDR2 YFSETQ. The CDR3 has 12 residues. CDR3 in DNA: TGCGCCAGCAGCTTGGGGAGTGCTGGCTACACCTTC. Protein: CASSLGSAGYTF.

This clone was seen a single time. Compared with germline, one end of the junction differs, possibly owing to a read error. CDR3 in DNA: TGTGCCAGCTCACCGGACAGGGGGAACCCTGAAGCTTTCTTT. It yields the protein CASSPDRGNPEAFF. The chain joins TRBV18 to TRBJ1-1; 10 bases map to TRBD1. The germline V gene encodes CDR1 KGHSH and CDR2 LQKENI. The CDR3 has 14 amino acids.

The rearrangement uses TRBV5-6 and TRBJ2-2, with 8 bases matching TRBD1. The CDR3 is made up of 16 amino acids. V shed 4 bases and J 4 bases; nucleotides not matched to a gene: 9. Germline lookup yields CDR1 SGHDT and CDR2 YYEEEE. DNA for the CDR3: TGTGCCAGCAGCCCGAGGACAGGGCGTATCACCGGGGAGCTGTTTTTT. Protein sequence: CASSPRTGRITGELFF.

V usage is TRBV3-1 (or the pseudogene TRBV3-2) and J usage is TRBJ1-2; TRBD1 agrees at 10 bases. CDR1 LGHDT and CDR2 YNNKEL come from the germline V gene (reference sequence). Trimming cost V 1 base and J 13 bases; bases outside gene matches: 6. The CDR3 spans 13 residues. The CDR3 here is CASSQVGTGVSTF. In DNA form, the CDR3 reads TGTGCCAGCAGCCAAGTTGGGACAGGGGTTTCCACCTTC.

The rearrangement joins TRBV6-4 to TRBJ1-2; no firm D call. Trimming removed 0 bases from V and 7 bases from J, with 18 bases in between. The CDR3 has 16 residues. Germline CDR1 is MRHNA and CDR2 is SNTAGT. Here the CDR3 DNA reads TGTGCCAGCAGTGACTCAAGCGGGGAGGGATCCTCTGGCTACACCTTC. The encoded protein is CASSDSSGEGSSGYTF.

V and J are TRBV15 and TRBJ1-1, with 8 nucleotides matching TRBD1. The CDR3 sequence is 13 residues long. The V segment lost 6 bases and the J segment 7 bases; nucleotides outside the gene matches: 7. Germline CDR1 LNHNV, CDR2 YYDKDF (reference sequence). CDR3 amino acids: CATSETGAGEAFF. CDR3 bases: TGTGCCACCAGTGAGACAGGGGCAGGTGAAGCTTTCTTT.

The chain has TRBV4-2 and TRBJ1-5; no firm D call. This CDR3 has 15 residues. From germline, CDR1 is LGHNA and CDR2 YNFKEQ. V lost 1 base to trimming and J lost 5 bases, with 12 bases between them. The CDR3 spells CASSQVSPEDQPQHF. CDR3 nucleotides: TGTGCCAGCAGCCAAGTTTCCCCGGAGGATCAGCCCCAGCATTTT.